The rows below give T cell receptor beta chains drawn from one sample of a study of shared clonotypes between healthy human individuals. The table came from immunoSEQ multiplex PCR; TCRdb's copy has only in-frame clones and leaves some out. In the table there are some 2.1 million clones, 85% to 95% of which are singletons. Input material: naive CD4+ T cells sorted from blood. These receptors originate from a young man in good health. Both conserved end residues are part of each CDR3. Fields, in order: V gene, D gene, clone size, CDR3 length, J gene, CDR3 DNA, CDR3 protein. The D gene is left open where the match is weak. The size of a clone is reported for some rows only, either as once, few or many, or as a class for expanded clones.

v_gene: TRBV10-3; d_gene: NA; abundance: NA; len: 13; j_gene: TRBJ1-6; CDR3nt: TGTGCCATCAGTGACATAGGTAGTTCACCCCTCCACTTT; CDR3aa: CAISDIGSSPLHF
v_gene: TRBV7-2; d_gene: TRBD1; abundance: NA; len: 15; j_gene: TRBJ2-5; CDR3nt: TGTGCCAGCAACTTGGGGCAGGGGGCCAGGGAGACCCAGTACTTC; CDR3aa: CASNLGQGARETQYF
v_gene: TRBV6-5; d_gene: NA; abundance: NA; len: 13; j_gene: TRBJ2-2; CDR3nt: TGTGCCAGCAGGCCCGCCTGGTCCGGGGAGCTGTTTTTT; CDR3aa: CASRPAWSGELFF
v_gene: TRBV2; d_gene: NA; abundance: NA; len: 15; j_gene: TRBJ2-2; CDR3nt: TGTGCCAGCAGTGTTGGTGGAACGAACACCGGGGAGCTGTTTTTT; CDR3aa: CASSVGGTNTGELFF
v_gene: TRBV5-1; d_gene: NA; abundance: NA; len: 14; j_gene: TRBJ2-3; CDR3nt: TGCGCCAGCAGCTTGGCGGGGGGCACAGATACGCAGTATTTT; CDR3aa: CASSLAGGTDTQYF
v_gene: TRBV10-2; d_gene: TRBD1; abundance: NA; len: 15; j_gene: TRBJ2-1; CDR3nt: TGCGCCAGCAGGCTGGACAGGGCCGGTGGGGATGAGCAGTTCTTC; CDR3aa: CASRLDRAGGDEQFF
v_gene: TRBV7-2; d_gene: NA; abundance: NA; len: 15; j_gene: TRBJ2-5; CDR3nt: TGTGCCAGCAGCGTTACAGCGGCCCCGGAAGAGACCCAGTACTTC; CDR3aa: CASSVTAAPEETQYF
v_gene: TRBV28; d_gene: NA; abundance: NA; len: 15; j_gene: TRBJ1-2; CDR3nt: TGTGCCAGCACCTCACGGACACACTATAACTATGGCTACACCTTC; CDR3aa: CASTSRTHYNYGYTF
v_gene: TRBV5-1; d_gene: NA; abundance: NA; len: 14; j_gene: TRBJ2-3; CDR3nt: TGCGCCAGCAGCAACACCGTGGACACAGATACGCAGTATTTT; CDR3aa: CASSNTVDTDTQYF
v_gene: TRBV5-1; d_gene: NA; abundance: NA; len: 15; j_gene: TRBJ2-5; CDR3nt: TGCGCCAGCAGCTTGGGGCAGGGACCCCAAGAGACCCAGTACTTC; CDR3aa: CASSLGQGPQETQYF
v_gene: TRBV21-1; d_gene: NA; abundance: NA; len: 17; j_gene: TRBJ1-5; CDR3nt: TGTGCCAGCAGCACCAACCGCACAGGGGACCAAAATCAGCCCCAGCATTTT; CDR3aa: CASSTNRTGDQNQPQHF
v_gene: TRBV5-1; d_gene: TRBD2; abundance: NA; len: 16; j_gene: TRBJ2-5; CDR3nt: TGCGCCAGCAGCCCACTGACTAGCGGGAGAACAGAGACCCAGTACTTC; CDR3aa: CASSPLTSGRTETQYF
v_gene: TRBV5-1; d_gene: TRBD2; abundance: NA; len: 15; j_gene: TRBJ2-3; CDR3nt: TGCGCCAGCGGTAACGCGGGGGGGCAGATAGATACGCAGTATTTT; CDR3aa: CASGNAGGQIDTQYF
v_gene: TRBV5-1; d_gene: TRBD1; abundance: NA; len: 15; j_gene: TRBJ2-3; CDR3nt: TGCGCCAGCAGCTTGGCGGGACAGGGGACAGATACGCAGTATTTT; CDR3aa: CASSLAGQGTDTQYF
v_gene: TRBV6-1; d_gene: TRBD2; abundance: once; len: 12; j_gene: TRBJ2-7; CDR3nt: TGTGCCAGCGTCAGCGGGAGCAGCGAGCAGTACTTC; CDR3aa: CASVSGSSEQYF
v_gene: TRBV6-4; d_gene: NA; abundance: NA; len: 11; j_gene: TRBJ1-3; CDR3nt: TGTGCCAGCAGTGACGGGCACACCATATATTTT; CDR3aa: CASSDGHTIYF
v_gene: TRBV4-3; d_gene: NA; abundance: once; len: 15; j_gene: TRBJ2-6; CDR3nt: TGCGCCAGCAGCCAAGGAATAACTGGGGCCAACGTCCTGACTTTC; CDR3aa: CASSQGITGANVLTF
v_gene: TRBV18; d_gene: TRBD1; abundance: NA; len: 16; j_gene: TRBJ1-6; CDR3nt: TGTGCCAGCTCTCAGGACAGGGCTATCTATAATTCACCCCTCCACTTT; CDR3aa: CASSQDRAIYNSPLHF
v_gene: TRBV6-1; d_gene: NA; abundance: NA; len: 13; j_gene: TRBJ1-1; CDR3nt: TGTGCCAGCAGTGAAACAGTAGCGACTGAAGCTTTCTTT; CDR3aa: CASSETVATEAFF
v_gene: TRBV11-2; d_gene: NA; abundance: NA; len: 14; j_gene: TRBJ1-1; CDR3nt: TGTGCCAGCGGACCGGAGAAAGGGTACACTGAAGCTTTCTTT; CDR3aa: CASGPEKGYTEAFF
v_gene: TRBV10-3; d_gene: TRBD1; abundance: once; len: 15; j_gene: TRBJ2-1; CDR3nt: TGTGCCATCAGTCCGGGACAGGGTTCCTACAATGAGCAGTTCTTC; CDR3aa: CAISPGQGSYNEQFF
v_gene: TRBV18; d_gene: TRBD2; abundance: NA; len: 16; j_gene: TRBJ2-3; CDR3nt: TGTGCCAGCTCACCACGTGGAGCGGGAGGCACAGATACGCAGTATTTT; CDR3aa: CASSPRGAGGTDTQYF
v_gene: TRBV6-6; d_gene: TRBD2; abundance: NA; len: 14; j_gene: TRBJ2-3; CDR3nt: TGTGCCAGCAAGCGGGGGGGACCCACAGATACGCAGTATTTT; CDR3aa: CASKRGGPTDTQYF
v_gene: TRBV6-6; d_gene: NA; abundance: NA; len: 15; j_gene: TRBJ1-4; CDR3nt: TGTGCCAGCAGTTACGTTGGGGGAACTAATGAAAAACTGTTTTTT; CDR3aa: CASSYVGGTNEKLFF
v_gene: TRBV29-1; d_gene: NA; abundance: NA; len: 14; j_gene: TRBJ1-1; CDR3nt: TGCAGCGTTGTGCCAGCCCTCTTGAACACTGAAGCTTTCTTT; CDR3aa: CSVVPALLNTEAFF
v_gene: TRBV30; d_gene: NA; abundance: few; len: 12; j_gene: TRBJ1-6; CDR3nt: TGTGCCTGGAGTCAGGGAGACTCACCCCTCCACTTT; CDR3aa: CAWSQGDSPLHF
v_gene: TRBV23-1; d_gene: NA; abundance: NA; len: 13; j_gene: TRBJ2-7; CDR3nt: TGCGCCACCAGGGGGGCGTCATCCTACGAGCAGTACTTC; CDR3aa: CATRGASSYEQYF
v_gene: TRBV7-9; d_gene: NA; abundance: NA; len: 9; j_gene: TRBJ2-7; CDR3nt: TGTGCCGGGCCTAGGGAGCAGTACTTC; CDR3aa: CAGPREQYF